Following are 12 T cell receptor beta chains from one sample sequenced in a study of cytomegalovirus exposure and HLA in healthy donors. The PCR used 60 Vbeta and 13 Jbeta primers. The method was immunoSEQ multiplex PCR; TCRdb's version includes in-frame clones alone and lacks a portion of them. The table includes about 130,000 clones, 77% detected once. The sequencing input was PBMCs. Receptor source: a male donor in good health and CMV-seropositive.

J is TRBJ1-1 and V is TRBV6-5; weak D call: TRBD1 (5 bases). V lost 4 bases and J 4 bases, leaving 16 bases between the germline ends. Germline V lookup: CDR1 MNHEY, CDR2 SVGAGI. CDR3 size: 15 residues. The CDR3 DNA follows: TGTGCCAGCAGTTCCACCAGGGTTATTGGCACTGAAGCTTTCTTT. It yields the protein CASSSTRVIGTEAFF.

This clone showed up just a few times. This rearrangement joins TRBV7-3 to TRBJ2-3; D perhaps matches TRBD1 (6 bases). Germline CDR1 reads SGHTA; CDR2 reads FQGTGA. Trimming cost V 5 bases and J 4 bases, with 10 bases left between them. CDR3 length: 13 amino acids. For the CDR3, the DNA is TGTGCCAGCAGCCCAGGGGTCCCAGATACGCAGTATTTT. Its protein is CASSPGVPDTQYF. The complete variable domain, with remaining parts taken from reference TRBV7-3 and TRBJ2-3, reads GAGVSQTPSNKVTEKGKYVELRCDPISGHTALYWYRQSLGQGPEFLIYFQGTGAADDSGLPNDRFFAVRPEGSVSTLKIQRTERGDSAVYLCASSPGVPDTQYFGPGTRLTVL.

The gene calls are TRBV15 and TRBJ2-7, with D possibly being TRBD2 (7 bases). Germline CDR1 reads LNHNV; CDR2 reads YYDKDF (reference sequence). Trimming pared 0 bases from V and 1 base from J, leaving 16 bases between. This CDR3 has 17 amino acids. CDR3 in amino acids: CATSRDRRRGLSYEQYF. CDR3 DNA: TGTGCCACCAGCAGAGATCGGCGGCGGGGGCTATCCTACGAGCAGTACTTC.

The chain carries TRBV14 and TRBJ2-1; TRBD2 aligns across 8 bases. V dropped 5 bases and J dropped 6; count of bases not matched to a gene: 12. This CDR3 contains 16 residues. The germline V gene has CDR1 SGHDN and CDR2 FVKESK. CDR3 sequence (DNA): TGTGCCAGCAGCAAGGGACTAGGACGTAACACCAATGAGCAGTTCTTC. Protein product: CASSKGLGRNTNEQFF.

This chain uses TRBV7-3 with TRBJ2-1, with 13 bases lining up with TRBD2. With 5 bases clipped from V and 8 bases from J, the junction kept 6 bases outside the gene matches. This CDR3 region has 15 residues. Germline V gives CDR1 SGHTA, CDR2 FQGTGA. The CDR3 bases are TGTGCCAGCAGCCCCTGGACTAGCGGGAGACATGAGCAGTTCTTC. It translates to CASSPWTSGRHEQFF.

The chain employs TRBV5-4 and TRBJ2-7; the match to TRBD1 covers 7 bases. V dropped 7 bases and J dropped 3; count of bases not matched to a gene: 10. This CDR3 is built from 14 residues. Germline lookup yields CDR1 SGHNT and CDR2 YYREEE (reference sequence). The CDR3 nucleotides read TGTGCCAGCGCCCGACAGGGACCCGGCTACGAGCAGTACTTC. This codes for CASARQGPGYEQYF. Full variable domain (rest looked up from reference TRBV5-4 and TRBJ2-7): ETGVTQSPTHLIKTRGQQVTLRCSSQSGHNTVSWYQQALGQGPQFIFQYYREEENGRGNFPPRFSGLQFPNYSSELNVNALELDDSALYLCASARQGPGYEQYFGPGTRLTVT.

This chain uses TRBV21-1 with TRBJ2-7; the table's TRBD2 call for D was not verified on the DNA. TRBV21-1 is a documented pseudogene. CDR3 length equals 12 residues. DNA of the CDR3: TGTGGGTGGCGGGGGGTTTCCTACGAGCAGTACTTC. Translating it yields CGWRGVSYEQYF.

The rearrangement uses TRBV15 and TRBJ2-5, with TRBD2 matching 10 bases. After removal of 3 bases from V and 11 bases from J, the junction contained 12 bases not matched to a gene. Germline CDR1 reads LNHNV; CDR2 reads YYDKDF (reference sequence). The CDR3 is 15 residues long. DNA for the CDR3: TGTGCCACCAGCAGCCGGGGACTAGCGCCGAGGGAGCAGTACTTC. The encoded protein is CATSSRGLAPREQYF. Looking up the rest from reference TRBV15 and TRBJ2-5 gives the full variable domain: DAMVIQNPRYQVTQFGKPVTLSCSQTLNHNVMYWYQQKSSQAPKLLFHYYDKDFNNEADTPDNFQSRRPNTSFCFLDIRSPGLGDTAMYLCATSSRGLAPREQYFGPGTRLLVL.

The sample holds a few counts of this clone. The chain carries TRBV4-2 and TRBJ1-4; no clear D. V lost 0 bases to trimming and J lost 8 bases, with 13 bases between them. CDR1 and CDR2 from the germline V gene are LGHNA and YNFKEQ. This CDR3 region has 15 residues. This CDR3 reads CASSQDVGSPEKLFF. Here the CDR3 DNA reads TGTGCCAGCAGCCAAGATGTAGGGAGCCCGGAAAAACTGTTTTTT.

In this sample, this clone turned up a few times. The chain couples TRBV28 to TRBJ2-7; 9 bases agree with TRBD1. The germline CDR1 and CDR2 sequences are MDHEN and SYDVKM. The ends lost 3 bases at V and 2 bases at J; junction bases unmatched: 2. CDR3 length: 14 amino acids. CDR3 sequence: CASSLGQGTYEQYF. In nucleotides, the CDR3 is TGTGCCAGCAGTTTGGGACAGGGCACCTACGAGCAGTACTTC.

The rearrangement joins TRBV28 to TRBJ1-1, with 8 bases fitting TRBD1. V lost 7 bases to trimming and J lost 0 bases; unmatched junction nucleotides: 10. The CDR3 spans 16 residues. Per germline, CDR1 MDHEN and CDR2 SYDVKM. CDR3 sequence reads: CASTLDPDRVNTEAFF. The CDR3 DNA reads as TGTGCCAGCACCCTTGACCCGGACAGGGTGAACACTGAAGCTTTCTTT. Looking up the rest from reference TRBV28 and TRBJ1-1 gives the full variable domain: DVKVTQSSRYLVKRTGEKVFLECVQDMDHENMFWYRQDPGLGLRLIYFSYDVKMKEKGDIPEGYSVSREKKERFSLILESASTNQTSMYLCASTLDPDRVNTEAFFGQGTRLTVV.

This clone was detected only once. This chain's CDR3 is CATRGLAGEKVDTGELFF. DNA of the CDR3: TGTGCCACTCGGGGGCTAGCGGGAGAAAAGGTAGACACCGGGGAGCTGTTTTTT. V gene TRBV15 combines with J gene TRBJ2-2; 10 positions match TRBD2. Germline V gene sequence: CDR1 LNHNV, CDR2 YYDKDF (reference sequence). The V and J ends lost 9 bases and 3 bases, in that order; junction bases with no gene match: 16. The CDR3 loop spans 18 amino acids.